Following are 2 T cell receptor beta chains from one sample sequenced in a study of blood T cell repertoires in COVID-19. Using immunoSEQ multiplex PCR, the repertoire was profiled, and TCRdb retains in-frame clones only, with some absent. The data show 90,000 to 100,000 clones, about 80% seen once. The specimen sequenced was peripheral blood. These receptors were collected from a man between 65 and 85 years old with acute or convalescent COVID-19.

The V gene is TRBV6-6, the J gene TRBJ2-7, with TRBD1 as a possible D gene (6 bases). Germline V CDR1 and CDR2: MNHNY, SVGAGI (reference sequence). This CDR3 contains 16 residues. V gave up 5 bases and J gave up 0 bases, with 17 bases separating them. The CDR3 loop reads CASSRRPRQASYEQYF. Here the CDR3 DNA reads TGTGCCAGCAGTCGACGGCCCCGACAGGCCTCCTACGAGCAGTACTTC.

The rearrangement links TRBV7-9 to TRBJ2-1; the match to TRBD2 covers 11 bases. The CDR3 sequence is 14 residues long. Trimming removed 0 bases from V and 13 bases from J; junction bases left unmatched: 5. Per the germline V gene, CDR1 is SEHNR and CDR2 is FQNEAQ (reference sequence). The CDR3 bases are TGTGCCAGCAGCTTAGCACCTAGCGGGGGGATACAGTTCTTC. Residues: CASSLAPSGGIQFF.